This T cell receptor beta chain is drawn from a study of cytomegalovirus exposure and HLA in healthy donors. Germline V gene sequence: CDR1 SGHRS, CDR2 YFSETQ. J lost 0 bases, V lost 6 bases, and 1 base had no gene match. CDR3 length: 13 residues. With 60 Vbeta and 13 Jbeta primers, the PCR was carried out. The data were produced by immunoSEQ multiplex PCR, yet TCRdb's version contains in-frame clones alone and is incomplete. The table includes more than 90,000 clones, around 73% detected once. General observations from the study: CMV serostatus was the only recorded immune exposure for donors.

About this clone: What it recognizes is unknown. The same CDR3 can be traced to other DNA sequences in this sample.

This sequence joins TRBV5-1 and TRBJ1-1, with TRBD1 identical over 8 bases. The receptor's source is a woman in her forties in good health and CMV-seronegative. Sequenced material: PBMCs. This CDR3 reads CASTTGVNTEAFF. Written as DNA, the CDR3 is TGCGCCAGCACGACAGGGGTGAACACTGAAGCTTTCTTT.